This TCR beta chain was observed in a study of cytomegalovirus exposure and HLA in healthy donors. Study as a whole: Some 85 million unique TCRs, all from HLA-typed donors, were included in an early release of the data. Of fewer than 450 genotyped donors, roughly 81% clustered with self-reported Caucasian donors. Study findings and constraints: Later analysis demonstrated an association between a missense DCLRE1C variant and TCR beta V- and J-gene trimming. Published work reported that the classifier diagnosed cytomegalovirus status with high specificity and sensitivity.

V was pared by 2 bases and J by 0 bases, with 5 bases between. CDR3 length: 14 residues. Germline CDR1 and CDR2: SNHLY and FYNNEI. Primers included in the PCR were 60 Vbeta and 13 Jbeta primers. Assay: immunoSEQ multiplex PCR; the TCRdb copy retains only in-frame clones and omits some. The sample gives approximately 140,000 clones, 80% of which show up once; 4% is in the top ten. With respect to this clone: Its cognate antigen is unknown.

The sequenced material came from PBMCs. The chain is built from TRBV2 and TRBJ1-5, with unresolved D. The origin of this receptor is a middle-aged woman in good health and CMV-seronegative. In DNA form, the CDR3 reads TGTGCCAGCAGTGAATATAGTAGCAATCAGCCCCAGCATTTT. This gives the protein CASSEYSSNQPQHF.